The 27 T cell receptor beta chains in this list originate from one sample, sequenced in a study of metastatic and nonmetastatic thyroid tumors. Treatment of any kind had been given to no patient before thyroid surgery. Through MiXCR, TCRdb re-clonotyped the PCR reads. This table holds 23,000 or so clones, 20% to 25% found once. The sequenced sample was blood. These receptors were obtained from a male donor with papillary thyroid cancer or a benign thyroid nodule (not recorded which). Some clones in this sample may be carry-over from other donors' samples.

This clone was detected ten times or more. The rearrangement uses TRBV12-3 or TRBV12-4 and TRBJ1-1; possible D gene TRBD1, 6 bases. The V end lost 5 bases, the J end lost 7 bases, and 17 bases lay between the germline ends. The CDR3 runs 14 residues. CDR3 DNA: TGTGCCAGCAGTCACAGGGCGAGCTATCATGAAGCTTTCTTT. It is translated as CASSHRASYHEAFF.

This clone came up many times. This may be a read error: a much more frequent sequence differs by one nucleotide. This rearrangement joins TRBV19 to TRBJ2-7, with D possibly matching TRBD2 (6 bases). The germline gives CDR1 LNHDA, CDR2 SQIVND (reference sequence). V was trimmed by 8 bases and J by 3 bases, leaving 17 bases between them. This CDR3 has 14 amino acids. CDR3 DNA: TGTGCCAGTGGTGGGGGTTTCGGGGGCTACGAGCAGTACTTC. Its protein is CASGGGFGGYEQYF.

Points on this clone: One end of the junction varies from germline; a read error may be responsible. This sample includes further DNA sequences coding for the same CDR3. The chain recombines TRBV18 with TRBJ2-5; TRBD1 or TRBD2 may be the D gene (5 bases each). The V gene's germline CDR1 is KGHSH and CDR2 LQKENI. This CDR3 spans 15 amino acids. CDR3 DNA sequence: TGTGCCAGCTCACCACCGGGTCAGGGTGGGGAGACCCAGTACTTT. This sequence encodes CASSPPGQGGETQYF. Filled out from reference TRBV18 and TRBJ2-5, the complete variable domain reads NAGVMQNPRHLVRRRGQEARLRCSPMKGHSHVYWYRQLPEEGLKFMVYLQKENIIDESGMPKERFSAEFPKEGPSILRIQQVVRGDSAAYFCASSPPGQGGETQYFGPGTRLLVL.

This clone was found many times. The chain carries TRBV27 and TRBJ1-4; D unclear. CDR3 length: 12 amino acids. Germline assignment: CDR1 MNHEY and CDR2 SMNVEV (reference sequence). Trimming took 7 bases from V and 4 from J, leaving 7 bases between them. CDR3 sequence (DNA): TGTGCCAGCACGGACCGTAATGAAAAACTGTTTTTT. Translating gives CASTDRNEKLFF. The full variable domain, its missing parts supplied by reference TRBV27 and TRBJ1-4, is EAQVTQNPRYLITVTGKKLTVTCSQNMNHEYMSWYRQDPGLGLRQIYYSMNVEVTDKGDVPEGYKVSRKEKRNFPLILESPSPNQTSLYFCASTDRNEKLFFGSGTQLSVL.

This clone was observed a few times. The rearrangement links TRBV28 to TRBJ2-1; 10 bases agree with TRBD1. The CDR3 is 16 amino acids. Germline loops: CDR1 MDHEN, CDR2 SYDVKM. The V and J ends lost 8 bases and 4 bases, in that order; junction bases with no gene match: 11. The CDR3 nucleotides are TGTGCCAGCGGGGAGTGGGGGACAGGGGCTTACAATGAGCAGTTCTTC. This gives the protein CASGEWGTGAYNEQFF. The entire variable domain, with the rest obtained from reference TRBV28 and TRBJ2-1, is as follows: DVKVTQSSRYLVKRTGEKVFLECVQDMDHENMFWYRQDPGLGLRLIYFSYDVKMKEKGDIPEGYSVSREKKERFSLILESASTNQTSMYLCASGEWGTGAYNEQFFGPGTRLTVL.

The chain joins TRBV7-9 to TRBJ1-2, with 8 positions matching TRBD1. This CDR3 has 14 amino acids. Trimming cost V 4 bases and J 2 bases; bases outside gene matches: 3. From germline, CDR1 is SEHNR and CDR2 FQNEAQ (reference sequence). CDR3 sequence reads: CASSSTGVNYGYTF. Written as DNA, the CDR3 is TGTGCCAGCAGCTCGACAGGGGTCAACTATGGCTACACCTTC.

This clone was seen more than once but under ten times. The chain links TRBV15 to TRBJ2-3, with unresolved D. The CDR3 totals 13 residues. Germline V gene lookup returns CDR1 LNHNV and CDR2 YYDKDF (reference sequence). The germline V and J ends were trimmed by 7 bases and 6 bases, with 14 bases remaining between them. In DNA form, the CDR3 reads TGTGCCACCATCAGGTCACCGGTCGATACGCAGTATTTT. Protein sequence: CATIRSPVDTQYF. Full variable domain (outside the CDR3, taken from reference TRBV15 and TRBJ2-3): DAMVIQNPRYQVTQFGKPVTLSCSQTLNHNVMYWYQQKSSQAPKLLFHYYDKDFNNEADTPDNFQSRRPNTSFCFLDIRSPGLGDTAMYLCATIRSPVDTQYFGPGTRLTVL.

Worth noting for this clone: Given a much more abundant clone one base away, this may be a read error. The CDR3 loop is CASSQDRTGELVF. The CDR3 region has the DNA TGTGCCAGCAGCCAAGATCGGACCGGGGAGCTGGTTTTT. The chain uses TRBV14 and TRBJ2-2; the D gene is possibly TRBD2 (5 bases). The CDR3 is made up of 13 amino acids. Germline V gives CDR1 SGHDN, CDR2 FVKESK.

This clone showed up many times. The chain combines TRBV7-8 with TRBJ1-6; perhaps TRBD1 as D (5 bases). Trimming removed 5 bases at V and 4 bases at J, with 18 bases between. This CDR3 is 17 amino acids long. Per the germline V gene, CDR1 is SGHVS and CDR2 is FQNEAQ. Here the CDR3 reads CASSETSRVFYNSPLHF. CDR3 nucleotides: TGTGCCAGCAGCGAAACCTCCAGGGTTTTTTATAATTCACCCCTCCACTTT.

There are a few counts of this clone. The chain uses TRBV6-1 and TRBJ2-2; D unclear. CDR3 length: 17 residues. Between the trimmed V and J ends, which lost 7 bases and 1 base, there was a span of 19 bases. Germline V gene data show CDR1 as MNHNS and CDR2 as SASEGT. CDR3 DNA sequence: TGTGCCAGCAAATCCTCGATTTTGTTAGGGAACACCGGGGAGCTGTTTTTT. Amino acids: CASKSSILLGNTGELFF.

This clone has at least ten counts. The gene calls are TRBV28 and TRBJ2-3, with 11 bases identical to TRBD1. CDR3 length equals 18 residues. Germline CDR1 MDHEN, CDR2 SYDVKM. V gave up 8 bases and J gave up 3 bases; unmatched junction bases: 16. The CDR3, as DNA: TGTGCCAGCCTCCCCACTCAGGGGACAGGGGGTTTAACAGATACGCAGTATTTT. The encoded protein is CASLPTQGTGGLTDTQYF. The entire variable domain, with the rest obtained from reference TRBV28 and TRBJ2-3, is as follows: DVKVTQSSRYLVKRTGEKVFLECVQDMDHENMFWYRQDPGLGLRLIYFSYDVKMKEKGDIPEGYSVSREKKERFSLILESASTNQTSMYLCASLPTQGTGGLTDTQYFGPGTRLTVL.

This clone was recorded many times. The chain has TRBV4-1 and TRBJ2-6; D remains unclear. The V gene's germline CDR1 is MGHRA and CDR2 YSYEKL. The CDR3 sequence is 15 residues long. Trimming cost V 3 bases and J 4 bases, with 10 bases left between them. CDR3 sequence (DNA): TGCGCCAGCAGCCAGCCAACATCCGGGGCCAACGTCCTGACTTTC. Protein: CASSQPTSGANVLTF.

This rearrangement joins TRBV5-4 to TRBJ2-1; 7 positions agree with TRBD1. CDR3 length equals 17 residues. J lost 8 bases, V lost 0 bases, and 14 bases had no gene match. Germline loops: CDR1 SGHNT, CDR2 YYREEE (reference sequence). CDR3 DNA: TGTGCCAGCAGCTTGGGGGGCCCGCGACAGGGCCTTTATGAGCAGTTCTTC. This codes for CASSLGGPRQGLYEQFF.

To note about this clone: This may stem from a read error, because a much larger clone lies one nucleotide away. The V gene is TRBV18, the J gene TRBJ2-1; no definite D call. The CDR3 is made up of 13 amino acids. Per germline, CDR1 KGHSH and CDR2 LQKENI. V lost 2 bases to trimming and J lost 6 bases, with 8 bases between them. The CDR3 nucleotides are TGTGCCAGCTCACCATGCCAATTCAATGAGCAGTTCTTC. Protein product: CASSPCQFNEQFF. The whole variable domain, filled in from reference TRBV18 and TRBJ2-1, reads NAGVMQNPRHLVRRRGQEARLRCSPMKGHSHVYWYRQLPEEGLKFMVYLQKENIIDESGMPKERFSAEFPKEGPSILRIQQVVRGDSAAYFCASSPCQFNEQFFGPGTRLTVL.

The table lists this clone with many counts. The rearrangement uses TRBV5-1 and TRBJ2-2, with D uncertain. The germline V gene encodes CDR1 SGHRS and CDR2 YFSETQ. This CDR3 region has 12 residues. The germline V and J ends were trimmed by 1 base and 4 bases, with 2 bases remaining between them. This CDR3 reads CASSLFTGELFF. The CDR3 bases are TGCGCCAGCAGCTTGTTCACCGGGGAGCTGTTTTTT.

This clone has ten or more counts. The chain joins TRBV28 to TRBJ1-4; possible D gene TRBD1, 5 bases. The V and J ends lost 6 bases and 2 bases respectively, with 10 bases between them. Germline-derived CDR1 and CDR2 are MDHEN and SYDVKM. CDR3 length: 14 amino acids. The CDR3 protein is CASSPEGTNEKLFF. The CDR3 coding sequence is TGTGCCAGCAGCCCCGAGGGGACTAATGAAAAACTGTTTTTT.

J is TRBJ2-7 and V is TRBV20-1; perhaps D is TRBD1 or TRBD2 (5 bases each). Germline assignment: CDR1 DFQATT and CDR2 SNEGSKA (reference sequence). V shed 5 bases and J shed 7 bases, with 21 bases lying between them. This CDR3 has 14 amino acids. This CDR3 is CSASPGTAPREQYF. DNA for the CDR3: TGCAGTGCTTCGCCCGGGACGGCTCCGAGGGAGCAGTACTTC.

V usage is TRBV15 and J usage is TRBJ2-2, with no clear D. CDR1 is LNHNV, CDR2 YYDKDF, per germline (reference sequence). This CDR3 spans 13 amino acids. V was clipped by 3 bases and J by 4 bases, with 6 bases between them. CDR3 protein: CATSSLFTGELFF. The CDR3 DNA follows: TGTGCCACCAGCAGCTTGTTCACCGGGGAGCTGTTTTTT.

This clone was counted once. One end of the junction varies from germline; a read error may be responsible. V is TRBV18 and J is TRBJ1-6; perhaps TRBD1 as D (6 bases). The germline V gene has CDR1 KGHSH and CDR2 LQKENI. The CDR3 has 15 amino acids. The chain's CDR3 is CASSQTQGHNSPLHF. The DNA for the CDR3 is TGTGCCAGCTCACAGACACAGGGCCACAATTCACCCCTCCACTTC.

This clone occurred once. V is TRBV2 and J is TRBJ2-7; possibly TRBD1 for D (5 bases). Between the trimmed V and J ends, which lost 0 bases and 3 bases, there was a span of 15 bases. This CDR3 comprises 16 residues. CDR1 is SNHLY, CDR2 FYNNEI, per germline. The CDR3 loop is CASSEAVSQGRYEQYF. CDR3 bases: TGTGCCAGCAGTGAAGCAGTTAGCCAGGGCCGCTACGAGCAGTACTTC.

This clone ranks as medium-sized. The chain employs TRBV6-1 and TRBJ1-1; the match to TRBD1 covers 7 bases. Germline CDR1 MNHNS, CDR2 SASEGT. J gave up 3 bases and V 8 bases, and 9 bases lay outside the gene matches. The CDR3 is 14 amino acids. CDR3 coding DNA: TGTGCCAGCGCAAGGGGGCGCTGGGACACTGAAGCTTTCTTT. It is translated as CASARGRWDTEAFF.

This clone has ten or more counts. The chain combines TRBV24-1 with TRBJ1-1; D is possibly TRBD1 (5 bases). Deletions cut 4 bases from V and 3 bases from J, with 14 bases between. This CDR3 has 15 amino acids. Germline lookup yields CDR1 KGHDR and CDR2 SFDVKD. Here the CDR3 DNA reads TGTGCCACCAGTGAGCCGACAGAGTCTTACACTGAAGCTTTCTTT. Its protein product is CATSEPTESYTEAFF.

There are many counts of this clone. The chain joins TRBV28 to TRBJ2-5, with D tentatively TRBD2 (6 bases). Between the trimmed V and J ends, which lost 11 bases and 5 bases, there was a span of 15 bases. The CDR3 has 12 residues. Per germline, CDR1 MDHEN and CDR2 SYDVKM. CDR3 DNA: TGTGCCGGACGGGACTTTAGGGAGACCCAGTACTTC. Translation gives CAGRDFRETQYF.

In its sample, this clone was seen many times. Other nucleotide sequences in the sample specify the same CDR3. This rearrangement joins TRBV5-6 to TRBJ1-1; possibly TRBD1 for D (6 bases). Germline CDR1 and CDR2: SGHDT and YYEEEE. This CDR3 spans 15 amino acids. The V end lost 3 bases, the J end lost 7 bases, and 19 bases lay between the germline ends. The CDR3 loop is CASSYVGGSQHEAFF. The CDR3 region has the DNA TGTGCCAGCAGCTACGTCGGGGGCAGTCAACATGAAGCTTTCTTT.

About this clone itself: A clone one base away is much larger, so this may be a read error. The J gene is TRBJ1-1, the V gene TRBV30; weak D call: TRBD1 (5 bases). Germline CDR1 is GTSNPN and CDR2 is SVGIG (reference sequence). There are 15 residues in the CDR3. The CDR3 here is CARSAWYRRNTEAFF. CDR3 in DNA: TGTGCCCGGAGTGCGTGGTACAGGAGGAACACTGAAGCTTTCTTT.

This clone was observed at least ten times. This chain connects TRBV20-1 to TRBJ1-1; 7 nucleotides line up with TRBD1. CDR3 size: 14 residues. Germline CDR1 DFQATT, CDR2 SNEGSKA (reference sequence). The J segment lost 3 bases and the V segment lost 4 bases, leaving 8 bases of the junction unmatched. CDR3 protein: CSAKTGDVDTEAFF. In nucleotides, the CDR3 is TGCAGTGCTAAAACAGGGGACGTGGACACTGAAGCTTTCTTT.

This clone was seen many times. The chain couples TRBV5-6 to TRBJ1-5; unclear D gene. The CDR3 consists of 13 residues. Germline V lookup: CDR1 SGHDT, CDR2 YYEEEE. V gave up 3 bases and J gave up 4 bases, with 8 bases separating them. Written as DNA, the CDR3 is TGTGCCAGCAGCTACGGGGTTAATCAGCCCCAGCATTTT. Protein product: CASSYGVNQPQHF.